This T cell receptor beta chain comes out of a study of OX40 agonist ivuxolimab in advanced cancers. The wider study: Partial responses were recorded for three patients, including one with hepatocellular carcinoma and two with cutaneous melanoma.

The protocol was immunoSEQ multiplex PCR, while the TCRdb copy is restricted to in-frame clones and leaves out a portion. The repertoire holds tens of thousands of clones, with around four fifths as singletons. Of note for this clone: Its specificity is unknown.

Findings of the study overall: Both blood CD4+ and CD8+ T cells showed clonal growth by week 6 at 0.1 to 3.0 mg/kg.

The V gene end was trimmed by 6 bases and the J gene end by 8 bases; junction bases not matched to a gene: 10. The CDR3 has 14 residues. Germline V gene data show CDR1 as SQVTM and CDR2 as ANQGSEA. The material sequenced was CD4+ or CD8+ T cells sorted from blood, taken in a trial of the OX40 agonist ivuxolimab. The V gene is TRBV29-1, the J gene TRBJ1-6; TRBD1 agrees at 7 bases. This TCR was sampled from an adult with an advanced solid tumor such as melanoma, head and neck, liver or kidney cancer. CDR3 sequence reads: CSVADRAWDSPLHF. DNA for the CDR3: TGCAGCGTCGCTGACAGGGCTTGGGATTCACCCCTCCACTTT.